Described below is a single T cell receptor beta chain sequence and its context. V shed 5 bases and J 5 bases; nucleotides not matched to a gene: 8. The germline gives CDR1 KGHDR, CDR2 SFDVKD. The CDR3 runs to 16 residues. The data were obtained in a study of blood T cell repertoires in COVID-19. Study-wide context: COVID-19 samples, acute and convalescent, were from the United States, Italy and Spain.

In the original workflow: The authors estimated nucleated cell counts from reference gene primer amplification. Sequencing was performed with immunoSEQ multiplex PCR; in TCRdb, only in-frame clones are kept and a portion is missing. The D gene and trimming were derived from the DNA, and the V and J assignments and clone size from that table. Of some 110,000 clones listed, around 84% were seen once; the top ten hold 15% to 17%. The sample was peripheral blood. This chain uses TRBV24-1 with TRBJ2-1; 10 nucleotides align to TRBD2. This clonotype was obtained from a woman over 75 with acute or convalescent COVID-19. The CDR3, as DNA: TGTGCCACCAGTGGATTTACGGGACTAGCGAACAATGAGCAGTTCTTC. Residues: CATSGFTGLANNEQFF.